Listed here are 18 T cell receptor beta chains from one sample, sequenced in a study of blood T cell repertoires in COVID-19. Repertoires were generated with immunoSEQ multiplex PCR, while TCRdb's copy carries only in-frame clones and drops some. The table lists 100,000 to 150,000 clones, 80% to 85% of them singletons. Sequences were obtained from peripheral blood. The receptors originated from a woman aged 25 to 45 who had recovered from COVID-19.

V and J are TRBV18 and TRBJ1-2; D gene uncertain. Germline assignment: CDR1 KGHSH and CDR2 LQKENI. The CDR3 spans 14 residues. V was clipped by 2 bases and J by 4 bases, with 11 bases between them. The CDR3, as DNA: TGTGCCAGCTCACCAGGTAACGAGGTCTATGGCTACACCTTC. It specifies CASSPGNEVYGYTF. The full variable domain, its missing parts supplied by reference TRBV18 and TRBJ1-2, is NAGVMQNPRHLVRRRGQEARLRCSPMKGHSHVYWYRQLPEEGLKFMVYLQKENIIDESGMPKERFSAEFPKEGPSILRIQQVVRGDSAAYFCASSPGNEVYGYTFGSGTRLTVV.

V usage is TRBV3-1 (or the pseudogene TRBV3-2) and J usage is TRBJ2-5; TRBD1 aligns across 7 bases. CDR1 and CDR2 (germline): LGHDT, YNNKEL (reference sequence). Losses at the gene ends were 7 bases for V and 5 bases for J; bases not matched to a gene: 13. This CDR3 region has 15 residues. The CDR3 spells CASNEAGGSAETQYF. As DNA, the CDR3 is TGTGCCAGCAATGAGGCAGGGGGATCCGCGGAGACCCAGTACTTC.

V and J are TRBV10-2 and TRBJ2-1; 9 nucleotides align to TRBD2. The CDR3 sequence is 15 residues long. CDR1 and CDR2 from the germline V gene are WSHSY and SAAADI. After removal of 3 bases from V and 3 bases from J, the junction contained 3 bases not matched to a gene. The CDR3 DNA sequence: TGCGCCAGCAGTGATGGACTAGCGAACTACAATGAGCAGTTCTTC. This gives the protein CASSDGLANYNEQFF.

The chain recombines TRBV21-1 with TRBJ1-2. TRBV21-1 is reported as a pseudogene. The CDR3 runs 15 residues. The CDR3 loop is CASSKKITVFYGYTF. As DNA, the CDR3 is TGTGCCAGCAGCAAAAAGATTACGGTCTTCTATGGCTACACCTTC.

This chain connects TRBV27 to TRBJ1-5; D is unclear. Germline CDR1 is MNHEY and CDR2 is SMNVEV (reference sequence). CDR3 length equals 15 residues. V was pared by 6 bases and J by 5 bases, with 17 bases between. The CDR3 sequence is CASRVPIPIHQPQHF. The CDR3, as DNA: TGTGCCAGCAGGGTTCCCATACCTATACATCAGCCCCAGCATTTT.

The DNA of the CDR3 is TGTGCCTGGAGTGCGGGGGGCCCCTACGAGCAGTACTTC. Its translation: CAWSAGGPYEQYF. The gene calls are TRBV30 and TRBJ2-7, with a tentative D call TRBD2 (7 bases). CDR3 length equals 13 residues. The germline V and J ends were trimmed by 1 base and 2 bases, with 9 bases remaining between them. Germline V gene data show CDR1 as GTSNPN and CDR2 as SVGIG (reference sequence).

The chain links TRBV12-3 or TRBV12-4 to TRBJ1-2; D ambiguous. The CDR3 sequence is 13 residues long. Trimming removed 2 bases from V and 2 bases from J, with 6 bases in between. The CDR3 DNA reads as TGTGCCAGCAGTTTAACCAGGAACTATGGCTACACCTTC. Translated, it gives CASSLTRNYGYTF.

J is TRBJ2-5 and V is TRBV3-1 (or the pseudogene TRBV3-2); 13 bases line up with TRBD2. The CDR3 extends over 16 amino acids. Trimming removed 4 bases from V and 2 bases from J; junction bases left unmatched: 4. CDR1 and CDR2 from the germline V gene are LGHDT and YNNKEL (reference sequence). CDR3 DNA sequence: TGTGCCAGCAGCCGGGGACTAGCGGGGAGACAAGAGACCCAGTACTTC. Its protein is CASSRGLAGRQETQYF.

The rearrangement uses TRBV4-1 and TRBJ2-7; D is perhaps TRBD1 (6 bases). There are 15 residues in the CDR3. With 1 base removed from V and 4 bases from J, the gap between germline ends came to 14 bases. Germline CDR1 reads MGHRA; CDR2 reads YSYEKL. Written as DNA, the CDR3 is TGCGCCAGCAGCCAAGTAAGTGGACAGAGATACGAGCAGTACTTC. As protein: CASSQVSGQRYEQYF.

The CDR3 coding sequence is TGCGCCAGCAGTCACGGGCAGGGGGTAACCGGGGAGCTGTTTTTT. This encodes CASSHGQGVTGELFF. V and J are TRBV23-1 and TRBJ2-2, with 7 bases aligning to TRBD1. TRBV23-1 is known as an ORF, though its function is uncertain. The length of the CDR3 is 15 residues. Trimming cost V 3 bases and J 5 bases; bases outside gene matches: 6.

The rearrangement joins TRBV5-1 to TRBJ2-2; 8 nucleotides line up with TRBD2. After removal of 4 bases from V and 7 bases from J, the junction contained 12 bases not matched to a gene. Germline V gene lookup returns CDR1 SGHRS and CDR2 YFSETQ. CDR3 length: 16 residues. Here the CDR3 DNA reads TGCGCCAGCAGCCCTGGGGTAGCGGGAAGTGTCGGGGAGCTGTTTTTT. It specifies CASSPGVAGSVGELFF.

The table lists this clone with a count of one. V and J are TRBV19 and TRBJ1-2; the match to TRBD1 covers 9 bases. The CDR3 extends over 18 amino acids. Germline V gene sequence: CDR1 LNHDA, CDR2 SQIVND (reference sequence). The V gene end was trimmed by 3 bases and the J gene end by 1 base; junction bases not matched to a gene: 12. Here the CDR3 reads CASSITTTGTGLNYGYTF. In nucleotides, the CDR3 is TGTGCCAGTAGTATCACCACGACCGGGACAGGGCTTAACTATGGCTACACCTTC.

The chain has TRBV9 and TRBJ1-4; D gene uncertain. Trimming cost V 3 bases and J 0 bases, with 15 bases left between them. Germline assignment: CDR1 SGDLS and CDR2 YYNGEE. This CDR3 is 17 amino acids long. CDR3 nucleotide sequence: TGTGCCAGCAGCGGACCCCGCGGTGGGTCAACTAATGAAAAACTGTTTTTT. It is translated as CASSGPRGGSTNEKLFF.

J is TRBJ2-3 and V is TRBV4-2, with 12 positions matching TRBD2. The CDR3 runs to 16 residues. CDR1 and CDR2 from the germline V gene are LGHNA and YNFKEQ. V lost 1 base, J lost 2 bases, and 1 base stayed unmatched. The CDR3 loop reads CASSQGTSGTTDTQYF. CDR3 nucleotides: TGTGCCAGCAGCCAAGGGACTAGCGGGACCACAGATACGCAGTATTTT.

CDR3 sequence: CASSDFFLSYEQYF. The CDR3 DNA follows: TGTGCCAGCAGTGACTTCTTTCTCTCCTACGAGCAGTACTTC. The V call is TRBV2, the J call TRBJ2-7; the D is unclear. Germline assignment: CDR1 SNHLY and CDR2 FYNNEI. This CDR3 is 14 amino acids long. The V gene lost 3 bases and the J gene lost 0 bases, with 9 bases spanning the gap.

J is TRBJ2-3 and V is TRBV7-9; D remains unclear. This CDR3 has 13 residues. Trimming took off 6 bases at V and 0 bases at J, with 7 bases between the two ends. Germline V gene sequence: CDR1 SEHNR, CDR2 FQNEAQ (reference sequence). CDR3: CASRASSTDTQYF. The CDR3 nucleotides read TGTGCCAGCAGGGCCTCTAGCACAGATACGCAGTATTTT.

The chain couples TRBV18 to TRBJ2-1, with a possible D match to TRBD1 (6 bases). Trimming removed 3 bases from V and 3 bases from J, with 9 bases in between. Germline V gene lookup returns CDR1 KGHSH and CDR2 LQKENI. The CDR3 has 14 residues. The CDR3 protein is CASSPDSFYNEQFF. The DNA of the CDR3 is TGTGCCAGCTCACCGGACAGCTTCTACAATGAGCAGTTCTTC.

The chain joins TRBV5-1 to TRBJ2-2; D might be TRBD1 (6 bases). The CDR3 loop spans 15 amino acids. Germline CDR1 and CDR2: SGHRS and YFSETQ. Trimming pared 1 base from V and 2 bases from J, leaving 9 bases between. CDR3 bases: TGCGCCAGCAGCTTGATGGGGGCTAACACCGGGGAGCTGTTTTTT. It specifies CASSLMGANTGELFF.